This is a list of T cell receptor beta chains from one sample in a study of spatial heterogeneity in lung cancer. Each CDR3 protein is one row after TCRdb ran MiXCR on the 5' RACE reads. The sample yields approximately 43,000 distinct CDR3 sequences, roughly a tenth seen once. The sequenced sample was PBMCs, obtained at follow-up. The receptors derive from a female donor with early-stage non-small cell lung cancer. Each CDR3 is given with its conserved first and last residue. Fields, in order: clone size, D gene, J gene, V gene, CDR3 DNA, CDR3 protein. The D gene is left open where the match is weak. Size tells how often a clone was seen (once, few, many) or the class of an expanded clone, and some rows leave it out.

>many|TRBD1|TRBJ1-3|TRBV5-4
TGTGCCAGCAGCCGAGACAGGGCCCCTGGAAACACCATATATTTT
CASSRDRAPGNTIYF
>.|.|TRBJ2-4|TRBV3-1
TGTGCCAGCAGCCAAGGCCCACAGCCTAGCTGGGGGGACATTCAGTACTTC
CASSQGPQPSWGDIQYF
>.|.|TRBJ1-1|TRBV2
TGTGCCAGCTGCCTGGGGGACACTGAAGCTTTCTTT
CASCLGDTEAFF
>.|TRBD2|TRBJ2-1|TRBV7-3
TGTGCCAGCAGCTTCGGACTAGCGGTCTACAATGAGCAGTTCTTC
CASSFGLAVYNEQFF
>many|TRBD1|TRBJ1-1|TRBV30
TGTGCCTGGCCAGGGACAGTGAACACTGAAGCTTTCTTT
CAWPGTVNTEAFF
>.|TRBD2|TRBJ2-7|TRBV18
TGTGCCAGCTCACCGTTAGGACTAGCCGCCTACGAGCAGTACTTC
CASSPLGLAAYEQYF
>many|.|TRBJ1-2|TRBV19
TGTGCCAGTAGTCCTGTTAGATATAGTAACTATGGCTACACCTTC
CASSPVRYSNYGYTF
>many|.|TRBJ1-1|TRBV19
TGTGCCAGTACCAAATCCCCAGGGCTGAACACTGAAGCTTTCTTT
CASTKSPGLNTEAFF
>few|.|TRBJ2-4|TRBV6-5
TGTGCCAGCAGTTCCTGGGACGAGGGGTCCCAAAACATTCAGTACTTC
CASSSWDEGSQNIQYF
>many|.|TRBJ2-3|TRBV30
TGTGCCTGGAACCGGGATGCCACAGATACGCAGTATTTT
CAWNRDATDTQYF
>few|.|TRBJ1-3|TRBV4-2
TGTGCCAGCAGCCAAGCGACGGGCGTCTCTGGAAACACCATATATTTT
CASSQATGVSGNTIYF
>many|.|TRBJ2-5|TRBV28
TGTGCCAGCAGTGTCATACAGGGAGGGGAGACCCAGTACTTC
CASSVIQGGETQYF
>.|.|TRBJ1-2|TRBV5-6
TGTGCCAGCAGCTTGGGGACTTCTAGTTATGGCTACACCTTC
CASSLGTSSYGYTF
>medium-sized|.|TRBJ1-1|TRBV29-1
TGCAGCGCCCTACCGGGGTACAACACTGAAGCTTTCTTT
CSALPGYNTEAFF
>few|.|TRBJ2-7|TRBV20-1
TGCAGTGCTAGGGTACACAGGACGACCGTGGACGAGCAGTACTTC
CSARVHRTTVDEQYF
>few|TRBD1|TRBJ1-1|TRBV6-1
TGTGCCAGCAGAGGGACAGGGGTTACTGAAGCTTTCTTT
CASRGTGVTEAFF
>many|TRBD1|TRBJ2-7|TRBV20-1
TGCAGTGCTACGGGACAGATCTACGAGCAGTACTTC
CSATGQIYEQYF
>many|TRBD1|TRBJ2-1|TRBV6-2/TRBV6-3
TGTGCCAGCAGTCCTCAGGGGGCCCACTCAGATGAGCAGTTCTTC
CASSPQGAHSDEQFF
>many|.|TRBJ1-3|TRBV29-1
TGCAGCGTTGAAGAGATATCGGGGGCTAACTCTGGAAACACCATATATTTT
CSVEEISGANSGNTIYF
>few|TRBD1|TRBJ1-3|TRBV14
TGTGCCAGCAGCCAACCGAGGACAGGGGCTGGAAACACCATATATTTT
CASSQPRTGAGNTIYF
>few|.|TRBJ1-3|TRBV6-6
TGTGCCAGCAGTTACAACCAGGGCAGCCACTCTGGAAACACCATATATTTT
CASSYNQGSHSGNTIYF
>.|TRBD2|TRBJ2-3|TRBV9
TGTGCCAGCAGCGGGGCGGGGGTCACAGATACGCAGTATTTT
CASSGAGVTDTQYF
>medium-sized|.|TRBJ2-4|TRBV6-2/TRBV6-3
TGTGCCAGCAGGGTGACGACATACCCCATTCAGTACTTC
CASRVTTYPIQYF
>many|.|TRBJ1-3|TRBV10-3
TGTGCCATCAGTGATCCTACAAAGGGGGGCGCGATAGGAAACACCATATATTTT
CAISDPTKGGAIGNTIYF
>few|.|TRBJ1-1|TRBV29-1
TGCAGCGTTGCCCTCCTCCTGACAGGTTACACTGAAGCTTTCTTT
CSVALLLTGYTEAFF
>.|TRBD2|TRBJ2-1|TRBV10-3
TGTGCCATCAAGGCGGGGGGGCAGAACTACAATGAGCAGTTCTTC
CAIKAGGQNYNEQFF
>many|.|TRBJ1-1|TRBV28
TGTGCCAGCAGCGCCCCGGACAGCGCTTGGCCTGAAGCTTTCTTT
CASSAPDSAWPEAFF
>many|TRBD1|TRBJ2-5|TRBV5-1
TGCGCCAGCAGCTCCACCGGGACAGGGGAAGAGACCCAGTACTTC
CASSSTGTGEETQYF
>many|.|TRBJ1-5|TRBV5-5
TGTGCCAGCAGCTTTGTAGTCGCAACGTGGGGCTCTGGCAATCAGCCCCAGCATTTT
CASSFVVATWGSGNQPQHF
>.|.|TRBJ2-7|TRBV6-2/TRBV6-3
TGTGCCAGCAGTTACTCGCGTTACGAGCAGTACTTC
CASSYSRYEQYF
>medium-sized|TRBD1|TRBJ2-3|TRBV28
TGTGCCAGCAGTTTATGGGGACAGGGGGCATCTGTAGATACGCAGTATTTT
CASSLWGQGASVDTQYF
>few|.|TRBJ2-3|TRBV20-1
TGCAGTGCCCTGACCAGGGTCTCGGATACGCAGTATTTT
CSALTRVSDTQYF
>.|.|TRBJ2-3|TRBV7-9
TGTGCCAGCAGCTTAGATGTCTTTCAGATTACGCAGTATTTT
CASSLDVFQITQYF
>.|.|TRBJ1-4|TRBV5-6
TGTGCCAGCAGCTTGGCGGCAACTAATGAAAAACTGTTTTTT
CASSLAATNEKLFF
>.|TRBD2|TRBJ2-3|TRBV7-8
TGTGCCAGCAGCCTCGGGACTAGCGGGGGCCCTAGCACAGATACGCAGTATTTT
CASSLGTSGGPSTDTQYF
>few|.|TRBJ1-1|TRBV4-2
TGTGCCAGCAGCCAAGTCAGGGAACCAGACCCTGAAGCTTTCTTT
CASSQVREPDPEAFF
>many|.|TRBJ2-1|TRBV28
TGTGCCAGCAGTTTAGCAGCGACAAGCATCAATGAGCAGTTCTTC
CASSLAATSINEQFF
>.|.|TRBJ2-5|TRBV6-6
TGTGCCAGCAGTTACTCGATCGGGGGCTCGGAGACCCAGTACTTC
CASSYSIGGSETQYF
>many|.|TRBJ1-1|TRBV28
TGTGCCAGCAGCACCAGGGGAACTCTCACTGAAGCTTTCTTT
CASSTRGTLTEAFF
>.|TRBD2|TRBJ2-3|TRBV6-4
TGTGCCAGCAGTGAAGTATACGGGGGGGCATCAGATACGCAGTATTTT
CASSEVYGGASDTQYF
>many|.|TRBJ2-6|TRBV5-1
TGCGCCAGCAGCTATTCTGGGGGCTCTGGGGCCAACGTCCTGACTTTC
CASSYSGGSGANVLTF
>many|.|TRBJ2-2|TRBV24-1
TGTGCCACCAGTAGCCGGTGGGACGGGGAGCTGTTTTTT
CATSSRWDGELFF
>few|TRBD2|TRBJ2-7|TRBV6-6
TGTGCCAGCAGTTACTTTCCCCGGACTAGCATCTCCTACGAGCAGTACTTC
CASSYFPRTSISYEQYF